A single sample is the source of the 20 T cell receptor beta chains below, sequenced in a study of T cells after yellow fever vaccination. TCRdb fed the 5' RACE reads into MiXCR, producing one record per CDR3 protein. This table has some 320,000 distinct CDR3 sequences, 8.5% to 9% appearing once. Specimen: PBMCs, collected on the day of the first yellow fever vaccination. These receptors all stem from a man between 18 and 35 years old who received the YFV17D yellow fever vaccine.

This clonotype was detected many times. V is TRBV2 and J is TRBJ2-5, with a tentative D call TRBD2 (5 bases). The V and J ends lost 3 bases and 5 bases respectively, with 7 bases between them. CDR1 and CDR2 (germline): SNHLY, FYNNEI. The CDR3 has 12 residues. In DNA form, the CDR3 reads TGTGCCAGCAGTGAGGGAGCGGAGACCCAGTACTTC. Translating gives CASSEGAETQYF.

This clonotype has a handful of counts. The genes are TRBV18 and TRBJ2-7; D gene uncertain. The germline V gene has CDR1 KGHSH and CDR2 LQKENI. Trimming cost V 4 bases and J 9 bases, with 19 bases left between them. There are 14 residues in the CDR3. CDR3 in DNA: TGTGCCAGCTCACTGACGGACCTTCTCTTCGGGCAGTACTTC. Translated: CASSLTDLLFGQYF. Using reference TRBV18 and TRBJ2-7 for the parts outside the CDR3, the full variable domain is NAGVMQNPRHLVRRRGQEARLRCSPMKGHSHVYWYRQLPEEGLKFMVYLQKENIIDESGMPKERFSAEFPKEGPSILRIQQVVRGDSAAYFCASSLTDLLFGQYFGPGTRLTVT.

A few counts support this clonotype. This rearrangement joins TRBV27 to TRBJ1-5; D may be TRBD1 (5 bases). Deletions cut 8 bases from V and 5 bases from J, with 13 bases between. The CDR3 runs 13 residues. Germline V gene lookup returns CDR1 MNHEY and CDR2 SMNVEV (reference sequence). This CDR3 reads CASGKVGDQPQHF. DNA for the CDR3: TGTGCCAGCGGGAAGGTAGGGGATCAGCCCCAGCATTTT.

The chain carries TRBV25-1 and TRBJ1-4; possibly TRBD1 for D (6 bases). The germline V gene encodes CDR1 MGHDK and CDR2 SYGVNS. This CDR3 is built from 14 residues. V lost 6 bases and J lost 3, with 11 bases in between. CDR3 loop: CASRPQGPNEKLFF. CDR3 sequence (DNA): TGTGCCAGCAGACCACAGGGCCCTAATGAAAAACTGTTTTTT.

This clonotype occurred a few times. V and J are TRBV6-2 or TRBV6-3 and TRBJ1-3; D uncertain. Germline CDR1 reads MNHEY; CDR2 reads SVGEGT. Trimming removed 2 bases at V and 4 bases at J, with 12 bases between. The length of the CDR3 is 15 residues. The CDR3 DNA is TGTGCCAGCAGTTACGGCGCGACACTCGGAAACACCATATATTTT. Its protein product is CASSYGATLGNTIYF.

This clonotype was counted only a few times. This chain links TRBV12-3 or TRBV12-4 with TRBJ2-4; D is undetermined. CDR3 length: 11 residues. Deletions cut 7 bases from V and 7 bases from J, with 8 bases between. CDR3 bases: TGTGCCAGCACCATCGGTAACATTCAGTACTTC. It encodes CASTIGNIQYF.

There are many counts of this clonotype. This chain uses TRBV10-3 with TRBJ2-6; TRBD1 matches 7 bases. There are 17 residues in the CDR3. The V segment lost 7 bases and the J segment 0 bases; nucleotides outside the gene matches: 9. From germline, CDR1 is ENHRY and CDR2 SYGVKD. DNA of the CDR3: TGTGCCATCAAAGAAAGGACAGGAAACTCTGGGGCCAACGTCCTGACTTTC. Translating it yields CAIKERTGNSGANVLTF.

The V call is TRBV28, the J call TRBJ2-7; the D gene is possibly TRBD1 (6 bases). This CDR3 spans 14 amino acids. The V gene lost 8 bases and the J gene lost 7 bases, with 21 bases spanning the gap. Germline V gives CDR1 MDHEN, CDR2 SYDVKM. The CDR3 DNA is TGTGCCAGCGGCCTAGGGGGTCGGGGCGGGGAGCAGTACGTC. Translation gives CASGLGGRGGEQYV.

This clonotype was detected ten times or more. The V call is TRBV6-5, the J call TRBJ1-5; D unclear. Germline CDR1 reads MNHEY; CDR2 reads SVGAGI. Trimming pared 0 bases from V and 2 bases from J, leaving 5 bases between. This CDR3 comprises 14 residues. CDR3 coding DNA: TGTGCCAGCAGTTACTCAATGGGCAATCAGCCCCAGCATTTT. The encoded protein is CASSYSMGNQPQHF.

This rearrangement joins TRBV7-2 to TRBJ2-1, with D perhaps given as TRBD1 or TRBD2 (5 bases each). With 3 bases removed from V and 9 bases from J, the gap between germline ends came to 18 bases. The CDR3 length is 15 residues. Germline CDR1 is SGHTA and CDR2 is FQGNSA. The CDR3 reads CASSLSGTAGPEQFF. The CDR3 DNA sequence: TGTGCCAGCAGCTTGTCCGGGACGGCTGGTCCTGAGCAGTTCTTC.

This clonotype was seen more than once but under ten times. The CDR3 is CASSLTGYLTDTQYF. In DNA, the CDR3 is TGCGCCAGCAGCTTGACAGGCTATCTCACAGATACGCAGTATTTT. V usage is TRBV5-1 and J usage is TRBJ2-3; maybe TRBD1 (5 bases). Trimming removed 1 base from V and 2 bases from J, with 11 bases in between. The CDR3 sequence is 15 residues long. The germline gives CDR1 SGHRS, CDR2 YFSETQ.

The chain carries TRBV4-3 and TRBJ2-6; possibly TRBD2 for D (6 bases). This CDR3 is 15 amino acids long. V dropped 5 bases and J dropped 3 bases, with 11 bases sitting between them. Germline CDR1 is LGHNA and CDR2 is YSLEER. The CDR3 is CASSSGRSGANVLTF. The CDR3 DNA reads TGCGCCAGCAGCTCGGGGAGGAGTGGGGCCAACGTCCTGACTTTC.

The table lists this clonotype with a few counts. The chain has TRBV28 and TRBJ1-2; D is undetermined. Looked up from germline, CDR1 is MDHEN and CDR2 is SYDVKM. The V end lost 7 bases, the J end lost 10 bases, and 19 bases lay between the germline ends. The CDR3 extends over 13 amino acids. In nucleotides, the CDR3 is TGTGCCAGCACCCCTGGCAGCCTCTTAGACTACACCTTC. It specifies CASTPGSLLDYTF.

This clonotype was recorded at least ten times. This chain connects TRBV20-1 to TRBJ1-2; D unclear. The CDR3 loop spans 12 amino acids. Germline V gives CDR1 DFQATT, CDR2 SNEGSKA (reference sequence). Trimming took off 3 bases at V and 0 bases at J, with 5 bases between the two ends. The CDR3: CSARTPNYGYTF. Here the CDR3 DNA reads TGCAGTGCTAGGACACCTAACTATGGCTACACCTTC.

CDR3 sequence: CSVEKGGDEQFF. The CDR3 DNA reads as TGCAGCGTTGAGAAGGGGGGCGATGAGCAGTTCTTC. The gene calls are TRBV29-1 and TRBJ2-1, with D possibly called TRBD1 or TRBD2 (6 bases each). This CDR3 comprises 12 residues. V was trimmed by 3 bases and J by 8 bases, leaving 11 bases between them. Germline V gives CDR1 SQVTM, CDR2 ANQGSEA.

This clonotype came up a few times. V gene TRBV6-6 combines with J gene TRBJ2-3; no reliable D call. Trimming cost V 0 bases and J 2 bases, with 9 bases left between them. CDR1 and CDR2 (germline): MNHNY, SVGAGI (reference sequence). The CDR3 runs to 15 residues. DNA for the CDR3: TGTGCCAGCAGTTACTCTTCTACCCACACAGATACGCAGTATTTT. Amino acid sequence: CASSYSSTHTDTQYF.

V gene TRBV7-2 combines with J gene TRBJ2-5, with D possibly TRBD2 on 6 matching bases. The V gene's germline CDR1 is SGHTA and CDR2 FQGNSA. This CDR3 spans 14 amino acids. The V and J ends lost 10 bases and 4 bases respectively, with 19 bases between them. For the CDR3, the DNA is TGTGCCACCCTGGCGGAGGGGTGGGCAGAGACCCAGTACTTC. Protein: CATLAEGWAETQYF.

V gene TRBV5-6 combines with J gene TRBJ2-7; TRBD1 might be the D (6 bases). The CDR3 loop spans 14 amino acids. Germline CDR1 is SGHDT and CDR2 is YYEEEE. Deletions cut 0 bases from V and 6 bases from J, with 13 bases between. CDR3 DNA: TGTGCCAGCAGCTTGGAGGGGGTGAAGGGCGAGCAGTACGTC. This codes for CASSLEGVKGEQYV.

There are a few counts of this clonotype. V gene TRBV5-1 combines with J gene TRBJ1-1; D is undetermined. This CDR3 region has 14 residues. CDR1 and CDR2 (germline): SGHRS, YFSETQ. V was clipped by 2 bases and J by 1 base, with 9 bases between them. The CDR3 spells CASSFARWNTEAFF. CDR3 sequence (DNA): TGCGCCAGCAGCTTCGCACGGTGGAACACTGAAGCTTTCTTT.

This clonotype was picked up many times. Written as DNA, the CDR3 is TGCAGTGCTAGAAGCAGGTCAGGCTACGAGCAGTACTTC. Its protein product is CSARSRSGYEQYF. The chain joins TRBV20-1 to TRBJ2-7; D is unresolved. CDR1 is DFQATT, CDR2 SNEGSKA, per germline (reference sequence). V was clipped by 2 bases and J by 3 bases, with 11 bases between them. This CDR3 contains 13 residues.